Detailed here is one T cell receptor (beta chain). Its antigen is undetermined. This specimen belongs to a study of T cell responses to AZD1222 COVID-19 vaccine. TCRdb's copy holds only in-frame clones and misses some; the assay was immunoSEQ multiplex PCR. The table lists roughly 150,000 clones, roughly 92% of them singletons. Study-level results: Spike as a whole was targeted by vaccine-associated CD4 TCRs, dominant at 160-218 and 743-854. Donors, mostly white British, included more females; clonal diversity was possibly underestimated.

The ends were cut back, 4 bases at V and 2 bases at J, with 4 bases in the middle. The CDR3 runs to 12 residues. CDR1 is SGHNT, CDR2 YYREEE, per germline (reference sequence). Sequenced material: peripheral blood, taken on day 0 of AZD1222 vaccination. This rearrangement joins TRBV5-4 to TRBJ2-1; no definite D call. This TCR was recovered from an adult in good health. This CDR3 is CASSATYNEQFF. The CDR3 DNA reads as TGTGCCAGCAGCGCAACCTACAATGAGCAGTTCTTC.